This TCR beta chain appears in the sequencing data of a study of T cell repertoires in cytomegalovirus infection. Across the study: Public TCR beta signatures indicated both CMV infection and matching HLA type.

This clonotype was seen a few times. What it binds is unknown. Broader study findings: What dominated the ex vivo response were HLA-C-restricted CMV-specific TCR beta clonotypes. Summed public TCR beta family frequency identified CMV carriers bearing the relevant HLA.

This CDR3 comprises 15 residues. V gave up 4 bases and J gave up 0 bases; unmatched junction bases: 6. Looked up from germline, CDR1 is DFQATT and CDR2 is SNEGSKA (reference sequence). MiXCR, applied by TCRdb to the reads, yields one record per CDR3 protein. This sample has about 25,000 distinct CDR3 sequences, with 22% found just once. The chain combines TRBV20-1 with TRBJ2-1; 7 nucleotides line up with TRBD2. The sequence derives from a human donor in good health (CMV status not recorded). Some clones in this sample may be carry-over from other donors' samples. Sequences were derived from CD8+ T cells from cultured PBMCs, sampled from culture after CMV antigen stimulation. The CDR3 here is CSAMSGASSYNEQFF. As DNA, the CDR3 is TGCAGTGCTATGAGCGGGGCCAGCTCCTACAATGAGCAGTTCTTC.